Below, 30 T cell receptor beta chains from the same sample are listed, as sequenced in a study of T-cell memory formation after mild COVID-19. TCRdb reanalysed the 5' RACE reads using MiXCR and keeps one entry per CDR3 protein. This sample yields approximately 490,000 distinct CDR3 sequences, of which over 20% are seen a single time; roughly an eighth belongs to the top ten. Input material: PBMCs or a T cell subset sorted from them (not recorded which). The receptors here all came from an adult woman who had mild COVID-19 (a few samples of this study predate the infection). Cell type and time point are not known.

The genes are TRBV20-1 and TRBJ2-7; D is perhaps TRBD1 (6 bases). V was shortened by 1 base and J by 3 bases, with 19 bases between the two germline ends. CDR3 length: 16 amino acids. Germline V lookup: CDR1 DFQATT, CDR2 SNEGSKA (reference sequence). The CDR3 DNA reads TGCAGTGCTAGAGTACAGGGAAAAAAGCGTATCTACGAGCAGTACTTC. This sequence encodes CSARVQGKKRIYEQYF.

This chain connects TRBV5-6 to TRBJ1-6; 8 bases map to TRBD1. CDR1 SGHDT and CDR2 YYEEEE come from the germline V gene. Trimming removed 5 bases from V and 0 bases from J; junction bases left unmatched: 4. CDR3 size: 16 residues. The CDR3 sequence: CASSTGGSSYNSPLHF. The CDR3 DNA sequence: TGTGCCAGCAGTACAGGGGGAAGCTCCTATAATTCACCCCTCCACTTT.

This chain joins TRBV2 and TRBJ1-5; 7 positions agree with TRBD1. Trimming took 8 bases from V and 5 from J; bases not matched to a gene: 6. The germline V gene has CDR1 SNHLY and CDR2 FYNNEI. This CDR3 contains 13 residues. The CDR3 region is CASQGTAYQPQHF. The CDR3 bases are TGTGCCAGCCAAGGGACAGCATATCAGCCCCAGCATTTT.

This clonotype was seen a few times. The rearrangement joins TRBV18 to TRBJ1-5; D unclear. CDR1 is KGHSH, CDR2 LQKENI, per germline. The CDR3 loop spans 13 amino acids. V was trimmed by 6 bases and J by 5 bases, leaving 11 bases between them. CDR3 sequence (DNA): TGTGCCAGCTCCCCCCAAGCCGATCAGCCCCAGCATTTT. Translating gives CASSPQADQPQHF.

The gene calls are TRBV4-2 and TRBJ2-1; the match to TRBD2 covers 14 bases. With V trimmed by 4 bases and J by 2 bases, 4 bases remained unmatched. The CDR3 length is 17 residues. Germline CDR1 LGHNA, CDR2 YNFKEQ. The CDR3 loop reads CASSLGTSGGTYNEQFF. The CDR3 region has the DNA TGTGCCAGCAGCCTGGGGACTAGCGGGGGAACCTACAATGAGCAGTTCTTC.

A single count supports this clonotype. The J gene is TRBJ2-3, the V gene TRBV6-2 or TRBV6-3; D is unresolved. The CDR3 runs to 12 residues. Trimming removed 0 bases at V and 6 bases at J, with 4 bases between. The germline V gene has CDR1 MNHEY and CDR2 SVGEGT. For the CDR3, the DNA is TGTGCCAGCAGTTACTCGGTGGATACGCAGTATTTT. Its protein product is CASSYSVDTQYF.

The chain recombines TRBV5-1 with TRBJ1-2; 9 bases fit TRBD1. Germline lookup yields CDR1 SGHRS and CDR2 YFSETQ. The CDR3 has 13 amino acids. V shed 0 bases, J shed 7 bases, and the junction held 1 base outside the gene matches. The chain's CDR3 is CASSLGDRAGYTF. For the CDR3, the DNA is TGCGCCAGCAGCTTGGGGGACAGGGCTGGCTACACCTTC.

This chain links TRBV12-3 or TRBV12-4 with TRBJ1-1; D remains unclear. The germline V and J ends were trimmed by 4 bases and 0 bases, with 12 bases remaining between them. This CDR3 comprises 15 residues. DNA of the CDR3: TGTGCCAGCAGTTACCGGGATTTGGTGAACACTGAAGCTTTCTTT. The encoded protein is CASSYRDLVNTEAFF.

The CDR3 loop reads CASSFLRDSGGKLFF. As DNA, the CDR3 is TGTGCCAGCAGCTTCCTTCGGGACAGCGGGGGAAAACTGTTTTTT. The chain links TRBV11-2 to TRBJ1-4, with 7 positions matching TRBD1. Per the germline V gene, CDR1 is SGHAT and CDR2 is FQNNGV. V shed 3 bases and J 10 bases; nucleotides not matched to a gene: 11. The length of the CDR3 is 15 residues.

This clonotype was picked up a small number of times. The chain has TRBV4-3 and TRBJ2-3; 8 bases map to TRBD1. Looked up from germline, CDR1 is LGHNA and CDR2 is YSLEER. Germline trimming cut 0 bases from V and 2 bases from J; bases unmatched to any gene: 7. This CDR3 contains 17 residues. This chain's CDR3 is CASSQDPGGPVTDTQYF. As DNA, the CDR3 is TGCGCCAGCAGCCAAGATCCAGGGGGCCCCGTCACAGATACGCAGTATTTT.

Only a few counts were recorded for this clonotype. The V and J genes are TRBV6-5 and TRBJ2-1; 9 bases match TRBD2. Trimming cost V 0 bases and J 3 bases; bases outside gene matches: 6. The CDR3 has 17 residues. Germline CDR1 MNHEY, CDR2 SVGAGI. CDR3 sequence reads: CASSYSMARGGYNEQFF. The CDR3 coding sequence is TGTGCCAGCAGTTACTCGATGGCGCGGGGGGGCTACAATGAGCAGTTCTTC.

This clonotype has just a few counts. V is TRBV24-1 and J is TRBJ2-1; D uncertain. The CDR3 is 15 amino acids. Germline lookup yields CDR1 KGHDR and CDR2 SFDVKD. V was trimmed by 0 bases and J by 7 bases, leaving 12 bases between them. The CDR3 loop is CATSDLEWDKNEQFF. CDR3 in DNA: TGTGCCACCAGTGATTTGGAGTGGGATAAAAATGAGCAGTTCTTC.

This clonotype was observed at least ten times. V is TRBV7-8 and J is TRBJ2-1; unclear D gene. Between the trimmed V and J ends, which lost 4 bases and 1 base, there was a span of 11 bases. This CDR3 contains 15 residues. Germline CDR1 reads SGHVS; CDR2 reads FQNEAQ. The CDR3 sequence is CASSSPLGSYNEQFF. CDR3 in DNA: TGTGCCAGCAGCTCTCCCCTTGGTTCCTACAATGAGCAGTTCTTC.

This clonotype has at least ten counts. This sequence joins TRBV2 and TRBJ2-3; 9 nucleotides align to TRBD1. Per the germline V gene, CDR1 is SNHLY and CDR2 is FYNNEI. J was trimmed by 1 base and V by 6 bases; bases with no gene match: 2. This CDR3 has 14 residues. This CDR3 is CASSRDRGTDTQYF. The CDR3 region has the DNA TGTGCCAGCAGCCGGGACAGGGGCACAGATACGCAGTATTTT.

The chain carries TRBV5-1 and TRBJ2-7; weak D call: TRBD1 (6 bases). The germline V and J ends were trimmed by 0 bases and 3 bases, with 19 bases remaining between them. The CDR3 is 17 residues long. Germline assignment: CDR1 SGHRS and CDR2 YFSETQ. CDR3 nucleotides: TGCGCCAGCAGCTTGGCCGTCGAGGGGGTATCCAGCTACGAGCAGTACTTC. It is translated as CASSLAVEGVSSYEQYF.

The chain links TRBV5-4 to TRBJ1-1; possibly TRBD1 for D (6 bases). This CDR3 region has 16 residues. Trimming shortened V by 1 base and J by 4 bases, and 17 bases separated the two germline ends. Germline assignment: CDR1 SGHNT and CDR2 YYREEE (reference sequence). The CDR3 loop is CASSLIGQKRTTEAFF. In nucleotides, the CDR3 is TGTGCCAGCAGCTTGATTGGACAGAAGAGAACCACTGAAGCTTTCTTT.

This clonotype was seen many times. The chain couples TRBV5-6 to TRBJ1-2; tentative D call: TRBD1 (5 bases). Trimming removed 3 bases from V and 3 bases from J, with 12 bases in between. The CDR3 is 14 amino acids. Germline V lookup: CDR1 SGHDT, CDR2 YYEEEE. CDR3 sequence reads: CASSSSTVYYGYTF. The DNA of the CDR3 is TGTGCCAGCAGCTCTTCGACAGTCTACTATGGCTACACCTTC.

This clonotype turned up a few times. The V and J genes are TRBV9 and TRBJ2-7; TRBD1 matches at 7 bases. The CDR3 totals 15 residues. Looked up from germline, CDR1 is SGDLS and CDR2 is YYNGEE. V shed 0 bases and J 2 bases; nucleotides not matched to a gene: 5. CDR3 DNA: TGTGCCAGCAGCGTAGACTACGGGACAGCCTACGAGCAGTACTTC. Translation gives CASSVDYGTAYEQYF.

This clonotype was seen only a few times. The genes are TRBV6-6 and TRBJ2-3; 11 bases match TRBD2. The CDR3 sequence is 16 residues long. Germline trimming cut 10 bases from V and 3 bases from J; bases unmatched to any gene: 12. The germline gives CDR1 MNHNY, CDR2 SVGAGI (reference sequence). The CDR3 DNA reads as TGTGCCACGAGCGCGACTAGCGGGGCTCATACAGATACGCAGTATTTT. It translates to CATSATSGAHTDTQYF.

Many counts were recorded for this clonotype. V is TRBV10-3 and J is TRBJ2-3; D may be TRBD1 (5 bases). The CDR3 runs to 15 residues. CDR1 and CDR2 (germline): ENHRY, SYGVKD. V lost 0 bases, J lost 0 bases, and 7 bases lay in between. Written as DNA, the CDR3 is TGTGCCATCAGTGAGTCGGCAGGGAGCACAGATACGCAGTATTTT. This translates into CAISESAGSTDTQYF.

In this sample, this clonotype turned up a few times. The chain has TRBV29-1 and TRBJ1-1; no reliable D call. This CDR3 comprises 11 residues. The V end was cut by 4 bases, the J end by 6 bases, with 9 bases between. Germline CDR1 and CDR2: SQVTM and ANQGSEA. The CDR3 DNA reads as TGCAGCGTTGGGGCTCTCCCTGAAGCTTTCTTT. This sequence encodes CSVGALPEAFF.

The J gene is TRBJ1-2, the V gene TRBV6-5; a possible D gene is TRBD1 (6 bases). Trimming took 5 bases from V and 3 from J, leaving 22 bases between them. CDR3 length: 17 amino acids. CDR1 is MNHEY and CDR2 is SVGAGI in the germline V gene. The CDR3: CASSTLSGVGSDYGYTF. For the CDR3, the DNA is TGTGCCAGCAGTACCCTCTCAGGGGTCGGTAGCGACTATGGCTACACCTTC.

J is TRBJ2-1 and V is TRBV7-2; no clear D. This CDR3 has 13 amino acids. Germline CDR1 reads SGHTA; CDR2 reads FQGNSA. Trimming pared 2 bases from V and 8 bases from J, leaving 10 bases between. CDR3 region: CASSLWLGYEQFF. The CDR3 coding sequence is TGTGCCAGCAGCTTATGGTTGGGGTATGAGCAGTTCTTC.

The CDR3 spells CASSQVGAEGTDTQYF. The CDR3 coding sequence is TGTGCCAGCAGCCAAGTAGGGGCCGAGGGGACAGATACGCAGTATTTT. V and J are TRBV4-2 and TRBJ2-3; either TRBD1 or TRBD2 may fit D (5 bases each). Germline V gene sequence: CDR1 LGHNA, CDR2 YNFKEQ. The CDR3 sequence is 16 residues long. V shed 1 base and J shed 3 bases, with 14 bases lying between them.

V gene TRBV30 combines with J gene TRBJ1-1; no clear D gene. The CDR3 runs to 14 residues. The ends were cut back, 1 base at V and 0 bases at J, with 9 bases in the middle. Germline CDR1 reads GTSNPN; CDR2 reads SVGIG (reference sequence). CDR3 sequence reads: CAWSAQAMNTEAFF. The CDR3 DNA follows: TGTGCCTGGAGTGCCCAGGCAATGAACACTGAAGCTTTCTTT.

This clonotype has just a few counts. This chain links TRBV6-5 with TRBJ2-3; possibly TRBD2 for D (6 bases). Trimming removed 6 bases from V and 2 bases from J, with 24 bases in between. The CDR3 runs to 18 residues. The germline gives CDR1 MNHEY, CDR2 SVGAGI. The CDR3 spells CASSISYGGAVPTDTQYF. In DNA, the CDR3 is TGTGCCAGCAGCATTAGTTATGGCGGGGCCGTCCCCACAGATACGCAGTATTTT.

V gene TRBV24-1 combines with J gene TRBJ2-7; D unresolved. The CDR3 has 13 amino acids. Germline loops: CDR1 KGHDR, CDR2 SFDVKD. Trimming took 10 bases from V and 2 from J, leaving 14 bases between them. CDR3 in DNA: TGTGCCACTATAGCCGGGTATACCTACGAGCAGTACTTC. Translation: CATIAGYTYEQYF.

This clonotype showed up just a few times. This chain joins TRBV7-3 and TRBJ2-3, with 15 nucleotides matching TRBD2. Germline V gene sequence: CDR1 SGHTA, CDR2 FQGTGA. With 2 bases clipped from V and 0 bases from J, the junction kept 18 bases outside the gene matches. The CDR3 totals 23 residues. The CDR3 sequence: CASSLGFPTGLAGGWSSTDTQYF. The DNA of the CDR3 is TGTGCCAGCAGCTTAGGGTTCCCGACGGGACTAGCGGGGGGATGGTCTAGCACAGATACGCAGTATTTT.

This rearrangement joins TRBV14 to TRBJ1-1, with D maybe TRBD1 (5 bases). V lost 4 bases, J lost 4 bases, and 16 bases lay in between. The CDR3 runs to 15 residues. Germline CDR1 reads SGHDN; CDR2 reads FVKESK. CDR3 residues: CASSPGSWYSTEAFF. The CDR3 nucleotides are TGTGCCAGCAGCCCAGGGTCTTGGTATTCCACTGAAGCTTTCTTT.

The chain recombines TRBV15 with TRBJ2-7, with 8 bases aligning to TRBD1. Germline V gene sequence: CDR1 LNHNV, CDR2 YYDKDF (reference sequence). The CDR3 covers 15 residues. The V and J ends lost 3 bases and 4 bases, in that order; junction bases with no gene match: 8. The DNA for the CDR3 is TGTGCCACCAGCAGTGGGTCGCAGGGGGCTTACGAGCAGTACTTC. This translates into CATSSGSQGAYEQYF.